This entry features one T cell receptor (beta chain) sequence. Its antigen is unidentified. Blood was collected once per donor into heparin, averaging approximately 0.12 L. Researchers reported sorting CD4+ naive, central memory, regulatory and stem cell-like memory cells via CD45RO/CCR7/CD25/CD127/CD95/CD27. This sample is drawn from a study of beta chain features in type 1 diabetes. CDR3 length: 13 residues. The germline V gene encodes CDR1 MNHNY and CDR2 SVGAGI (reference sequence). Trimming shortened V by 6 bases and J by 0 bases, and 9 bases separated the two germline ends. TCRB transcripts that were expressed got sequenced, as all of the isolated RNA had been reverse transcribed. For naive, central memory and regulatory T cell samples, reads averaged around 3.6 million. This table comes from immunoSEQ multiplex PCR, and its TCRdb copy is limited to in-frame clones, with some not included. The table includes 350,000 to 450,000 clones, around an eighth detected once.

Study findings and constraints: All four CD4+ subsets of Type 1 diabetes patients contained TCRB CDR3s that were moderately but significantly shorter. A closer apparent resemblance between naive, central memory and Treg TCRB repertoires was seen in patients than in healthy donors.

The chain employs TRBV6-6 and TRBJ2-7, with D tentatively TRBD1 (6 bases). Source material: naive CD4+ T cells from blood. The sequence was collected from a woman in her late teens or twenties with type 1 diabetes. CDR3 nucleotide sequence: TGTGCCAGCAGCGACAGGCACTCCTACGAGCAGTACTTC. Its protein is CASSDRHSYEQYF.